The 21 T cell receptor beta chains reported below all come from one sample, sequenced in a study of cytomegalovirus exposure and HLA in healthy donors. Only in-frame clones appear in the TCRdb table, and some are missing; sequencing was by immunoSEQ multiplex PCR. The sample lists some 170,000 clones, under 90% occurring once. The sequenced material came from PBMCs. The receptor source for this set is a man younger than 30 in good health and CMV-seropositive.

This sequence joins TRBV5-1 and TRBJ2-7; 9 bases agree with TRBD2. V lost 4 bases, J lost 2 bases, and 10 bases stayed unmatched. The CDR3 is 16 amino acids. Germline V CDR1 and CDR2: SGHRS, YFSETQ. CDR3 sequence: CASSPVAGAGPYEQYF. The DNA of the CDR3 is TGCGCCAGCAGCCCGGTAGCGGGAGCCGGCCCCTACGAGCAGTACTTC.

V and J are TRBV10-3 and TRBJ2-1; the D gene is possibly TRBD2 (6 bases). With 3 bases removed from V and 3 bases from J, the gap between germline ends came to 12 bases. The CDR3 covers 15 residues. Germline-derived CDR1 and CDR2 are ENHRY and SYGVKD. This chain's CDR3 is CAISDRTTLYNEQFF. The DNA for the CDR3 is TGTGCCATCAGTGACAGGACTACCCTCTACAATGAGCAGTTCTTC.

V and J are TRBV5-6 and TRBJ1-2, with 8 bases identical to TRBD1. Germline assignment: CDR1 SGHDT and CDR2 YYEEEE. The CDR3 is 13 amino acids. The trim removed 3 bases at V and 6 bases at J, leaving 4 bases unmatched. CDR3 residues: CASSSDRVHGYTF. CDR3 in DNA: TGTGCCAGCAGCTCGGACAGGGTCCATGGCTACACCTTC.

This chain uses TRBV27 with TRBJ1-4, with 8 bases lining up with TRBD1. Germline V gene sequence: CDR1 MNHEY, CDR2 SMNVEV (reference sequence). Trimming cost V 5 bases and J 7 bases; bases outside gene matches: 9. This CDR3 region has 15 residues. The CDR3 sequence: CASSLRWDRSEKLFF. As DNA, the CDR3 is TGTGCCAGCAGTCTCCGCTGGGACAGGTCTGAAAAACTGTTTTTT.

The rearrangement joins TRBV7-9 to TRBJ2-3; D perhaps matches TRBD2 (6 bases). Trimming took 4 bases from V and 0 from J, leaving 23 bases between them. The CDR3 is 19 amino acids. Germline loops: CDR1 SEHNR, CDR2 FQNEAQ (reference sequence). The DNA of the CDR3 is TGTGCCAGCAGCTCTCCGCGGAGGGGCAGAGTCCAAAGCACAGATACGCAGTATTTT. The encoded protein is CASSSPRRGRVQSTDTQYF.

The gene calls are TRBV6-5 and TRBJ2-7; D is undetermined. V lost 0 bases, J lost 4 bases, and 7 bases lay in between. CDR1 and CDR2 from the germline V gene are MNHEY and SVGAGI. The CDR3 covers 13 residues. The CDR3 DNA sequence: TGTGCCAGCAGTTACTCGCAACAATACGAGCAGTACTTC. It translates to CASSYSQQYEQYF.

This rearrangement joins TRBV19 to TRBJ1-2; 8 bases agree with TRBD1. The CDR3 extends over 14 amino acids. The ends lost 9 bases at V and 6 bases at J; junction bases unmatched: 12. In germline, CDR1 is LNHDA, CDR2 SQIVND (reference sequence). The CDR3 nucleotides read TGTGCCAGCACCGCGACAGGGGTTTGGCATGGCTACACCTTC. Its protein is CASTATGVWHGYTF. Drawing the rest from reference TRBV19 and TRBJ1-2, the complete variable domain is DGGITQSPKYLFRKEGQNVTLSCEQNLNHDAMYWYRQDPGQGLRLIYYSQIVNDFQKGDIAEGYSVSREKKESFPLTVTSAQKNPTAFYLCASTATGVWHGYTFGSGTRLTVV.

This clone was recorded a few times. CDR3 in DNA: TGTGCCAGCAGCGTCCGGGAGTTAGTCCCCGAGCAGTACTTC. Residues: CASSVRELVPEQYF. The chain recombines TRBV6-6 with TRBJ2-7; maybe TRBD2 (6 bases). With 6 bases removed from V and 6 bases from J, the gap between germline ends came to 18 bases. The germline gives CDR1 MNHNY, CDR2 SVGAGI (reference sequence). The CDR3 has 14 residues.

The chain employs TRBV11-1 and TRBJ1-1; weak D call: TRBD1 (5 bases). The germline V gene encodes CDR1 SGHAT and CDR2 FQDESV (reference sequence). With 2 bases removed from V and 10 bases from J, the gap between germline ends came to 11 bases. The CDR3 contains 12 residues. Here the CDR3 reads CASSLKGDRAFF. In DNA form, the CDR3 reads TGTGCCAGCAGCTTAAAAGGGGATAGAGCTTTCTTT.

V gene TRBV27 combines with J gene TRBJ2-1; 12 bases are a match to TRBD2. Germline V gives CDR1 MNHEY, CDR2 SMNVEV (reference sequence). CDR3 size: 17 residues. Germline trimming cut 6 bases from V and 10 bases from J; bases unmatched to any gene: 16. Here the CDR3 reads CASSFNTGTSGSGEQFF. CDR3 coding DNA: TGTGCCAGCAGCTTCAATACAGGGACTAGCGGGTCGGGGGAGCAGTTCTTC.

J is TRBJ1-1 and V is TRBV5-1, with a weak D call TRBD1 (6 bases). Germline CDR1 reads SGHRS; CDR2 reads YFSETQ. The length of the CDR3 is 16 residues. V was shortened by 0 bases and J by 4 bases, with 16 bases between the two germline ends. The CDR3 protein is CASSLGEQGRGTEAFF. In DNA, the CDR3 is TGCGCCAGCAGCTTGGGAGAGCAGGGGCGAGGCACTGAAGCTTTCTTT.

The rearrangement uses TRBV5-6 and TRBJ1-3; D not resolved. The CDR3 runs 16 residues. V lost 0 bases, J lost 0 bases, and 10 bases lay in between. Germline V lookup: CDR1 SGHDT, CDR2 YYEEEE. The CDR3 nucleotides read TGTGCCAGCAGCTTGGGTCTCGACTACTCTGGAAACACCATATATTTT. Residues: CASSLGLDYSGNTIYF.

A single count supports this clone. The chain combines TRBV5-1 with TRBJ1-2, with a tentative D call TRBD1 (5 bases). Trimming removed 0 bases from V and 3 bases from J, with 12 bases in between. Germline V gene sequence: CDR1 SGHRS, CDR2 YFSETQ. This CDR3 is built from 15 residues. As DNA, the CDR3 is TGCGCCAGCAGCTTGGGGCAGGGTCGCGACTATGGCTACACCTTC. Translated, it gives CASSLGQGRDYGYTF.

The gene calls are TRBV5-6 and TRBJ2-7, with no clear D. The V and J ends lost 4 bases and 6 bases respectively, with 8 bases between them. The CDR3 is 11 amino acids. CDR1 is SGHDT and CDR2 is YYEEEE in the germline V gene. DNA of the CDR3: TGTGCCAGCAGCCAATACGGCGAGCAGTACTTC. This sequence encodes CASSQYGEQYF.

V and J are TRBV7-6 and TRBJ1-3; no reliable D call. V shed 3 bases and J shed 2 bases, with 8 bases lying between them. In germline, CDR1 is SGHVS, CDR2 FNYEAQ. The CDR3 covers 14 residues. The CDR3 protein is CASSFYGPGNTIYF. CDR3 DNA: TGTGCCAGCAGCTTTTATGGCCCTGGAAACACCATATATTTT. The variable domain in full, completed from reference TRBV7-6 and TRBJ1-3, reads GAGVSQSPRYKVTKRGQDVALRCDPISGHVSLYWYRQALGQGPEFLTYFNYEAQQDKSGLPNDRFSAERPEGSISTLTIQRTEQRDSAMYRCASSFYGPGNTIYFGEGSWLTVV.

The chain has TRBV28 and TRBJ2-1, with 13 nucleotides matching TRBD2. The CDR3 runs 15 residues. V lost 6 bases to trimming and J lost 8 bases; unmatched junction nucleotides: 7. The germline V gene encodes CDR1 MDHEN and CDR2 SYDVKM. The CDR3 sequence: CASSPTSGRVDEQFF. CDR3 nucleotide sequence: TGTGCCAGCAGCCCAACTAGCGGGAGGGTGGATGAGCAGTTCTTC.

In nucleotides, the CDR3 is TGTGCCAGCAGTCAATTAGCGGGAGGGGGCGAGCAGTACTTC. It specifies CASSQLAGGGEQYF. The chain recombines TRBV28 with TRBJ2-7; TRBD2 matches at 11 bases. Germline CDR1 reads MDHEN; CDR2 reads SYDVKM. V shed 5 bases, J shed 6 bases, and the junction held 6 bases outside the gene matches. This CDR3 is built from 14 residues.

The chain is built from TRBV6-1 and TRBJ1-2, with unresolved D. The CDR3 runs 15 residues. V was pared by 8 bases and J by 3 bases, with 19 bases between. The V gene's germline CDR1 is MNHNS and CDR2 SASEGT. The CDR3: CASDRTENSDYGYTF. CDR3 DNA: TGTGCCAGCGACCGAACCGAGAACAGTGACTATGGCTACACCTTC.

The chain has TRBV7-8 and TRBJ2-7; TRBD2 agrees at 9 bases. The CDR3 has 14 residues. V was clipped by 1 base and J by 7 bases; unmatched bases: 5. Germline V gene lookup returns CDR1 SGHVS and CDR2 FQNEAQ. CDR3 in amino acids: CASSLGLAGPEQYF. CDR3 DNA: TGTGCCAGCAGCTTAGGGCTAGCGGGACCTGAGCAGTACTTC.

This rearrangement joins TRBV5-6 to TRBJ1-4, with 7 bases that match TRBD1. Germline V gene lookup returns CDR1 SGHDT and CDR2 YYEEEE. Unmatched junction bases numbered 1, after V lost 1 base and J lost 7 bases. The CDR3 is 13 amino acids. The DNA for the CDR3 is TGTGCCAGCAGCTTGCCAGGGGGTGAAAAACTGTTTTTT. Its translation is CASSLPGGEKLFF.

The chain couples TRBV19 to TRBJ1-2; TRBD1 is a possible D gene (6 bases). Germline CDR1 and CDR2: LNHDA and SQIVND (reference sequence). Trimming removed 3 bases at V and 4 bases at J, with 12 bases between. This CDR3 contains 14 residues. The CDR3 reads CASSIGTGFYGYTF. CDR3 in DNA: TGTGCCAGTAGTATCGGAACAGGGTTCTATGGCTACACCTTC.